The subject of this entry is one T cell receptor (beta chain). This sample was taken from a study of T-cell memory formation after mild COVID-19. TCRdb itself ran the 5' RACE reads through MiXCR, one entry per CDR3 protein. The sample holds roughly 400,000 distinct CDR3 sequences; 20% to 30% are singletons and the top ten take 7% to 9.5%. The CDR3 consists of 14 residues. In germline, CDR1 is KGHDR, CDR2 SFDVKD. The V gene lost 1 base and the J gene lost 8 bases, with 11 bases spanning the gap. The rearrangement joins TRBV24-1 to TRBJ2-1, with D possibly being TRBD1 (6 bases). The TCR originated in an adult woman who had mild COVID-19 (a few samples of this study predate the infection). Cell type and time point are not known. Material: PBMCs or a T cell subset sorted from them (not recorded which). The CDR3 bases are TGTGCCACCAGTGATTTCGCAGGGGTGCATGAGCAGTTCTTC. Translating it yields CATSDFAGVHEQFF.